This TCR beta chain was recovered during a study of blood T cell repertoires in COVID-19. The CDR3 is made up of 14 amino acids. V was trimmed by 4 bases and J by 6 bases, leaving 16 bases between them. Germline loops: CDR1 SGHRS, CDR2 YFSETQ. TCRdb's copy holds only in-frame clones and misses some; the assay was immunoSEQ multiplex PCR. The table shows 150,000 to 200,000 clones, with over 80% occurring only once. The source material was PBMCs or T cells enriched from blood (not recorded which). V usage is TRBV5-1 and J usage is TRBJ1-1, with unresolved D. The source is a man aged 70 or older who had been exposed to COVID-19. CDR3 residues: CASSADLESSEAFF. The CDR3 nucleotides read TGCGCCAGCAGCGCGGATTTGGAGTCTTCTGAAGCTTTCTTT.